The entry that follows covers one T cell receptor beta chain sequence. What this receptor recognizes is not known. No base quality information exists; no much larger clone differs at one position. The CDR3 regions of human TCRbeta chains were subjected to immunosequencing. In the original analysis: Repertoire TCRs were matched against a reference library of SARS-CoV-2-specific TCRs generated with the MIRA antigen-specificity platform. Breadth was defined as the fraction of unique TCRs that were SARS-CoV-2-associated, and depth was defined as the fraction of total T cells that were SARS-CoV-2-associated. Using the MIRA data, each spike-specific TCR was mapped to the spike region that the TCR reacts to and placed in a CD4 or CD8 class. Log10-transformed breadth and depth values were compared by one-way ANOVA with Sidak's multiple comparisons tests. TCRdb took this table from immuneACCESS and kept in-frame rearrangements with V and J called. Such tables lack part of the clones; where checked against another copy, unresolved V genes explain under half of the gap, and the rest is unexplained. Clone size and the V and J calls come from that table; the DNA yielded D and trimming. In this sample the table shows about 150,000 clones, 70% to 90% of which occur a single time. The ten largest clones take up roughly 3.5% of the sample.

The record originates from a study of T cell responses to AZD1222 COVID-19 vaccine (TCRdb year 2021). In terms of the full investigation: A total of about 240 trial participants underwent TCR sequencing, of whom about 210 received two doses of AZD1222 and about 26 received two doses of the MenACWY control vaccine. Trial participants were enrolled by age into subgroups of 18-55, 56-69 and 70-plus years, and around 150, 28 and 57 TCR-sequenced participants, respectively, were included in these subgroups.

The study at large found these results: In the small 56-69-year group, the increase in depth fell short of significance, most likely because of low power. CD4 TCRs associated with the vaccine covered the entire spike protein, and the dominant responses were in regions 160-218 and 743-854. No day 14 peak-response samples were available, so repertoires were characterized only after the peak T cell response. Conclusions about previously exposed vaccinees are limited, since just 6 or 7 AZD1222 recipients were seropositive for SARS-CoV-2 at baseline. Spike-specific TCR breadth and depth rose significantly after two AZD1222 doses compared with day 0 and with MenACWY recipients. Participants were mostly white British, with more females than males. The authors suggested clonal diversity may have been underestimated. Epitopes outside the regions mutated in the B.1.351 and B.1.1.7 variants were reportedly recognized by nearly half of the unique spike-specific TCRs.

The time point label corresponds to: baseline before first vaccination. The meaning of the sample's treatment or condition label: meningococcal conjugate vaccine given as trial control. Samples from vaccinated people were obtained from the UK trials COV001 and COV002, which included a single-blind randomized controlled phase 2/3 trial of AZD1222 (ChAdOx1 nCoV-19) in healthy adults. For TCRbeta chain sequencing, PBMC samples were collected from trial participants at day 0 and at day 28 after the second dose. The sequences come from peripheral blood, collected on day 0 of MenACWY control vaccination. The source is an adult in good health.

The DNA reads TGTGCCTGGAGGGCTGGCTCCTACGAGCAGTACTTC. Protein translation: CAWRAGSYEQYF. The V and J segments used are TRBV30 and TRBJ2-7, with no confident D gene call. From cysteine to phenylalanine, the CDR3 is 12 amino acids long. This entry keeps only the CDR3 DNA: 36 bases, framed from base 1. V loses 3 bases, J loses 0 bases, and the germline ends lie 6 bases apart. According to the germline V gene (reference sequence), CDR1 reads GTSNPN and CDR2 reads SVGIG. Outside the CDR3, residues come from the reference TRBV30 and TRBJ2-7 proteins, so the full variable domain is: SQTIHQWPATLVQPVGSPLSLECTVEGTSNPNLYWYRQAAGRGLQLLFYSVGIGQISSEVPQNLSASRPQDRQFILSSKKLLLSDSGFYLCAWRAGSYEQYFGPGTRLTVT.